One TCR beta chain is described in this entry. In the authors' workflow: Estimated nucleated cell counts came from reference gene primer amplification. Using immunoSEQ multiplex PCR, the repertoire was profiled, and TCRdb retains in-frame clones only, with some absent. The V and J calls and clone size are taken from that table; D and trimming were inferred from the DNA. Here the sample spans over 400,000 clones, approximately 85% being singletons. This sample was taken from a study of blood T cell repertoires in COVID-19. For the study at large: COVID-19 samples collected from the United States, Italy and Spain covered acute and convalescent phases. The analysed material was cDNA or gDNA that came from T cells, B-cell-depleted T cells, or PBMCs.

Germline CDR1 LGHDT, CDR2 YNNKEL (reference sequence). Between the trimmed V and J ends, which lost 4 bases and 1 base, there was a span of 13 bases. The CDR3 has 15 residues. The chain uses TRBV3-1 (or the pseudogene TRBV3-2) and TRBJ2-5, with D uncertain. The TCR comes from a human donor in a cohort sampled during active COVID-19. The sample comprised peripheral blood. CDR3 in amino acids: CASSRRGAPQETQYF. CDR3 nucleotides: TGTGCCAGCAGCCGCCGAGGAGCACCCCAAGAGACCCAGTACTTC.